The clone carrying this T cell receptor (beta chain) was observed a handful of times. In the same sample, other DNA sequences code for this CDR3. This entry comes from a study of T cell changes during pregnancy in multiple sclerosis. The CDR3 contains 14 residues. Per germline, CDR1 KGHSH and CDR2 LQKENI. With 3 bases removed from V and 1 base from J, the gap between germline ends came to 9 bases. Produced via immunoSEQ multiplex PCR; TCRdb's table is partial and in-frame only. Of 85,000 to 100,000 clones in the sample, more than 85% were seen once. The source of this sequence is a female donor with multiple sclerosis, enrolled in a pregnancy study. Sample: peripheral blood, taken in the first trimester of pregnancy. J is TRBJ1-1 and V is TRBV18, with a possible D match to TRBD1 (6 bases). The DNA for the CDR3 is TGTGCCAGCTCACCTAAGGGACAGAACACTGAAGCTTTCTTT. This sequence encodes CASSPKGQNTEAFF.